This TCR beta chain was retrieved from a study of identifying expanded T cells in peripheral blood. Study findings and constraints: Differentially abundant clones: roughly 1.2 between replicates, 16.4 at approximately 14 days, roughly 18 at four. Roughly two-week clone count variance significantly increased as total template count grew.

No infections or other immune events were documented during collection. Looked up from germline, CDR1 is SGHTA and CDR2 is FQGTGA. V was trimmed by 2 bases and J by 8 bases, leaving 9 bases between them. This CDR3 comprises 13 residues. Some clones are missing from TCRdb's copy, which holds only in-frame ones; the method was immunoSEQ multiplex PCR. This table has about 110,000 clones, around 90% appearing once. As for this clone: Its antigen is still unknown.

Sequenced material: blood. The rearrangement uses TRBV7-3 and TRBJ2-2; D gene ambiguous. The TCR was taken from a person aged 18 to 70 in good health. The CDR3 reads CASSLFVGGELFF. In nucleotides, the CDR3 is TGTGCCAGCAGCTTATTTGTGGGAGGGGAGCTGTTTTTT. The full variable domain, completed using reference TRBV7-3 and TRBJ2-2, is GAGVSQTPSNKVTEKGKYVELRCDPISGHTALYWYRQSLGQGPEFLIYFQGTGAADDSGLPNDRFFAVRPEGSVSTLKIQRTERGDSAVYLCASSLFVGGELFFGEGSRLTVL.